This TCR beta chain was identified during a study of T cell responses to AZD1222 COVID-19 vaccine. The method was immunoSEQ multiplex PCR; TCRdb's version includes in-frame clones alone and lacks a portion of them. The sample lists around 130,000 clones; 88% were seen once. Study-level results: Spike-specific TCR breadth and depth grew following two AZD1222 doses. Donors were largely white British and mainly female; clonal diversity was possibly underestimated.

On this clone: As yet, its antigen is unknown.

Germline CDR1 and CDR2: KGHSH and LQKENI. The length of the CDR3 is 14 residues. J lost 6 bases, V lost 3 bases, and 5 bases had no gene match. V and J are TRBV18 and TRBJ2-1; TRBD1 aligns across 7 bases. This clonotype originated in an adult in good health. The sequencing here drew on peripheral blood, taken on day 0 of AZD1222 vaccination. CDR3 sequence (DNA): TGTGCCAGCTCACCCAAGACAGGGACCAATGAGCAGTTCTTC. This codes for CASSPKTGTNEQFF.